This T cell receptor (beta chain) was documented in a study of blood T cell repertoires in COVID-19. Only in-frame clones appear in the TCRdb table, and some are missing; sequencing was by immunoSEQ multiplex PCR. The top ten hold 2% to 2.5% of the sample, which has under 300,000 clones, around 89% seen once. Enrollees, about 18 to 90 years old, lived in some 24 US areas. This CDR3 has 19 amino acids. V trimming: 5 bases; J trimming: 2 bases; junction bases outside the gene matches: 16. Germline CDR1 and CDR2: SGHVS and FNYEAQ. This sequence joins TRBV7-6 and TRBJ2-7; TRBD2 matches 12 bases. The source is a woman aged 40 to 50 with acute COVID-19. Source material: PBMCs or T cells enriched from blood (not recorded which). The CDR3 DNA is TGTGCCAGCAGCCCTCGACTAGCGGGGGCCCAAGATCAGGCCTACGAGCAGTACTTC. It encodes CASSPRLAGAQDQAYEQYF.